This TCR beta chain was observed in a study of blood T cells in healthy people across ages. PCR was performed a second time for about 6 to 11 cycles using a sample-barcoded 5' primer and a J-beta primer mix. TCRdb recomputed calls from the 5' RACE reads with MiXCR, one row per CDR3 protein. The sample yields roughly 1,100,000 distinct CDR3 sequences, almost 25% seen once. With respect to this clonotype: The junction shows a germline mismatch at one end, possibly a read error.

CDR3 length: 15 residues. In germline, CDR1 is LGHNA, CDR2 YSLEER. These records were also assigned to another study, of T cells of mothers and their children.

The receptor's source is a girl aged 2-10 years in good health. Sequencing was performed on blood. The chain carries TRBV4-3 and TRBJ1-5, with 7 bases identical to TRBD1. CDR3 sequence (DNA): TGCGCCAGTAGCCAGAACAGGGGTGCGGCTCAGCCCCAGCATTTT. It translates to CASSQNRGAAQPQHF.